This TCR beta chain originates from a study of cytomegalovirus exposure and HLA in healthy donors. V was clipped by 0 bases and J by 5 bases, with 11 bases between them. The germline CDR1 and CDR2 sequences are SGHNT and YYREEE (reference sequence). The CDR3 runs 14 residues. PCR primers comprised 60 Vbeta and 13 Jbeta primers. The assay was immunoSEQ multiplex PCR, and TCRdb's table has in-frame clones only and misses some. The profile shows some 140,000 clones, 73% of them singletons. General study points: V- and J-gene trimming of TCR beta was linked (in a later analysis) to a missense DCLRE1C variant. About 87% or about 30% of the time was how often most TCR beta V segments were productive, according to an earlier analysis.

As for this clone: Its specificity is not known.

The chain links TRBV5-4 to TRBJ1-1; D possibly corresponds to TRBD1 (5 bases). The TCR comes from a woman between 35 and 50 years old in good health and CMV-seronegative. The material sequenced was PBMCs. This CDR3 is CASSLGLGGTEAFF. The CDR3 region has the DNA TGTGCCAGCAGCTTGGGTTTGGGGGGAACTGAAGCTTTCTTT. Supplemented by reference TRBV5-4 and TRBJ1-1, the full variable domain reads ETGVTQSPTHLIKTRGQQVTLRCSSQSGHNTVSWYQQALGQGPQFIFQYYREEENGRGNFPPRFSGLQFPNYSSELNVNALELDDSALYLCASSLGLGGTEAFFGQGTRLTVV.